Reported below is one TCR beta chain. The target antigen is unknown. This sample was taken from a study of identical twins. Findings of the study overall: Sequences that were out-of-frame, alpha and twin-shared displayed an excess of low generation probability. Abundant cord blood beta clonotypes carried fewer insertions; memory repertoires showed none. Twin pairs had excess sharing that was weaker in beta out-of-frame sequences. Models came in too low on out-of-frame TCR alpha sharing in monozygotic twins.

Using its own MiXCR run on the 5' RACE reads, TCRdb lists one record per CDR3 protein. The top ten hold 0.27% of the sample, which has 1.5 million or so distinct CDR3 sequences, about 32% seen once. The germline V gene encodes CDR1 SGHKS and CDR2 YYEKEE (reference sequence). This CDR3 region has 16 residues. The V gene lost 4 bases and the J gene lost 0 bases, with 15 bases spanning the gap. The chain recombines TRBV5-5 with TRBJ2-3; D is possibly TRBD2 (5 bases). The origin of this receptor is a newborn girl in good health. Input material: cord blood. The CDR3 bases are TGTGCCAGCAGCCCTCGTGTCGGGAAGAGCACAGATACGCAGTATTTT. This translates into CASSPRVGKSTDTQYF.